Below, one TCR beta chain is given with its context. Its antigen is unidentified. Profiled with immunoSEQ multiplex PCR; TCRdb holds only in-frame clones, not every one. In the table there are over 60,000 clones, around 89% of which are singletons. Autoimmune disease history or systemic immunosuppression led to patients being barred. This sample is part of a study of OX40 agonist ivuxolimab in advanced cancers. Across the whole study: Patients' therapy was ivuxolimab, an antibody that acts as an agonist of OX40 (CD134). Three patients, one with hepatocellular carcinoma and two with cutaneous melanoma, achieved partial responses. Study-level results: There was clonal expansion of CD4+ and CD8+ blood T cells by week 6 at 0.1 to 3.0 mg/kg.

Germline CDR1 is KGHSH and CDR2 is LQKENI. The V segment lost 5 bases and the J segment 4 bases; nucleotides outside the gene matches: 5. The CDR3 contains 14 residues. The rearrangement links TRBV18 to TRBJ1-3; the match to TRBD1 covers 7 bases. Sequencing used CD4+ or CD8+ T cells sorted from blood, obtained in a trial of the OX40 agonist ivuxolimab. The clonotype originates from an adult with an advanced solid tumor such as melanoma, head and neck, liver or kidney cancer. CDR3 nucleotide sequence: TGTGCCAGCTCAGAGACAGGGTCCGGAAACACCATATATTTT. It is translated as CASSETGSGNTIYF.